These T cell receptor beta chains were read from a single sample in a study of CD8 T cells in ankylosing spondylitis. Each CDR3 protein gets one entry after TCRdb re-called the 5' RACE reads with MiXCR. This table holds around 300,000 distinct CDR3 sequences, about 15% found once. The material sequenced was blood, either unsorted or a sorted T cell fraction (not recorded which). These receptors all come from a male donor with ankylosing spondylitis or in good health (not recorded which). CDR3s include the opening cysteine and the closing phenylalanine or tryptophan. D genes are given only for firm matches. Clone sizes are given selectively: once, few, many, or a class where the clone is expanded.

V gene	D gene	clone size	J gene	CDR3 DNA	CDR3 protein
TRBV5-1	TRBD1	many	TRBJ2-1	TGCGCCAGCAGCTTGGACAGGGGGTTCAATGAGCAGTTCTTC	CASSLDRGFNEQFF
TRBV5-1	-	-	TRBJ1-1	TGCGCCAGCAGCTTGATGTGGGGGGCCATGAACACTGAAGCTTTCTTT	CASSLMWGAMNTEAFF
TRBV7-2	TRBD2	-	TRBJ2-2	TGTGCCAGCAGCTTAAGGGCGGGGGGGGCGCCCGGGGAGCTGTTTTTT	CASSLRAGGAPGELFF
TRBV10-1	-	-	TRBJ2-3	TGCGCCAGCAGTGAGTCCTTAATAGATACGCAGTATTTT	CASSESLIDTQYF
TRBV20-1	TRBD1	few	TRBJ1-2	TGCAGTGCTAGGGGCCGGGACAGAGGGACCAACTATGGCTACACCTTC	CSARGRDRGTNYGYTF
TRBV3-1	TRBD1	few	TRBJ2-6	TGTGCCAGCAGCTATTCAGGGGGCTCCGGGGCCAACGTCCTGACTTTC	CASSYSGGSGANVLTF
TRBV10-3	-	many	TRBJ2-2	TGTGCCATCAGGGGAGACAGGTCTACGGACACCGGGGAGCTGTTTTTT	CAIRGDRSTDTGELFF
TRBV5-1	TRBD2	once	TRBJ2-3	TGCGCCAGCAGCTTGGAGGCTAGCGGGAGGGCCGGAGATACGCAGTATTTT	CASSLEASGRAGDTQYF
TRBV27	TRBD2	few	TRBJ2-1	TGTGCCAGCAGTTTATCGTACGGGAGGGACGATGAGCAGTTCTTC	CASSLSYGRDDEQFF
TRBV28	-	many	TRBJ1-2	TGTGCCACCTTCGACCGAGCTAACTATGGCTACACCTTC	CATFDRANYGYTF
TRBV18	-	few	TRBJ2-3	TGTGCCAGCTCACCAATGACAGATACGCAGTATTTT	CASSPMTDTQYF
TRBV5-1	TRBD1	few	TRBJ1-1	TGCGCCAGCAGCATAAGGGGGCGGGACGCTGAAGCTTTCTTT	CASSIRGRDAEAFF
TRBV7-2	TRBD2	few	TRBJ2-7	TGTGCCAGCAGCTTAGGGGTATTAGCGGGGGTCTACGAGCAGTACTTC	CASSLGVLAGVYEQYF
TRBV28	-	few	TRBJ2-6	TGTGCCAGCATACCCTCCGGCGCGGCTGGGGCCAACGTCCTGACTTTC	CASIPSGAAGANVLTF
TRBV4-1	-	-	TRBJ2-7	TGCGCCAGCAGCCAAGATAAAGACAGCCCCTACGAGCAGTACTTC	CASSQDKDSPYEQYF
TRBV14	-	-	TRBJ2-5	TGTGCCAGCAGTCAGCTTCCTTCAGTGTCCGGGGGCGAGACCCAGTACTTC	CASSQLPSVSGGETQYF
TRBV12-3/TRBV12-4	-	-	TRBJ1-1	TGTGCCAGCAGTTTCGGGGACGGCATTGGGGAAGCTTTCTTT	CASSFGDGIGEAFF
TRBV4-1	-	few	TRBJ2-2	TGCGCCAGCAGCCAAACGGGGGGCGGCCCTTCGAACACCGGGGAGCTGTTTTTT	CASSQTGGGPSNTGELFF
TRBV20-1	-	few	TRBJ1-1	TGCAGTGCTAGAGGGGGTACTGAGAACACTGAAGCTTTCTTT	CSARGGTENTEAFF
TRBV12-3/TRBV12-4	TRBD1	-	TRBJ1-2	TGTGCCAGCAGTACCGGGACAGGGAGCTATGGCTACACCTTC	CASSTGTGSYGYTF
TRBV25-1	TRBD1	many	TRBJ2-7	TGTGCCAGCAGTGATCGGACAGGGGCGTACGAGCAGTACTTC	CASSDRTGAYEQYF
TRBV5-5	TRBD1	once	TRBJ2-7	TGTGCCAGCAGCCCTGGACGGGGGACAGGGTCCTACGAGCAGTACTTC	CASSPGRGTGSYEQYF
TRBV11-1	TRBD2	-	TRBJ2-1	TGTGCCAGCAGCCTGGGACTAGCGGGAGTATCCATTTACAATGAGCAGTTCTTC	CASSLGLAGVSIYNEQFF
TRBV7-2	-	few	TRBJ2-7	TGTGCCAGCAGCTCCAAAGGAAGGGCTGGCGGTTACGAGCAGTACTTC	CASSSKGRAGGYEQYF
TRBV20-1	-	few	TRBJ2-3	TGCAGTGGCGGACTTGCGGCCAGCACAGATACGCAGTATTTT	CSGGLAASTDTQYF
TRBV6-6	-	-	TRBJ2-5	TGTGCCAGCAGCCCTCCGGCTAAAGAGACCCAGTACTTC	CASSPPAKETQYF
TRBV3-1	-	many	TRBJ2-1	TGTGCCAGCAGGGACCTCAATGAGCAGTTCTTC	CASRDLNEQFF
TRBV5-6	TRBD1	-	TRBJ2-5	TGTGCCAGCAGCTTGTGGCGACAGGGGAACACGGCCCAGTACTTC	CASSLWRQGNTAQYF
TRBV5-6	TRBD1	few	TRBJ1-3	TGTGCCAGCAGCGGGACAGGGTCTGGAAACACCATATATTTT	CASSGTGSGNTIYF
TRBV5-1	TRBD2	-	TRBJ2-1	TGCGCCAGCAGCCCCCTTGGATCTAGCGGGAGGGCCCGGGACAATGAGCAGTTCTTC	CASSPLGSSGRARDNEQFF
TRBV7-2	-	few	TRBJ2-1	TGTGCCAGCAGCTCTGGACTCGCCTCCTACAATGAGCAGTTCTTC	CASSSGLASYNEQFF
TRBV10-3	TRBD2	-	TRBJ2-5	TGTGCCACCGGGACTAGCGGCCAAGAGACCCAGTACTTC	CATGTSGQETQYF
TRBV5-1	-	-	TRBJ2-7	TGCGCCAGCAGCTTGGATGGGGGGCTGGGCGAGCAGTACTTC	CASSLDGGLGEQYF
TRBV3-1	-	-	TRBJ2-7	TGTGCCAGCAGCCAAGGTAGTCTAACCTACGAGCAGTACTTC	CASSQGSLTYEQYF
TRBV10-3	TRBD1	-	TRBJ1-5	TGTGCCATCGGGACAGGGGAAGTCGGGCCCCAGCATTTT	CAIGTGEVGPQHF
TRBV29-1	-	few	TRBJ1-1	TGCAGCGTTGAATTGGGGAACACTGAAGCTTTCTTT	CSVELGNTEAFF
TRBV12-3/TRBV12-4	-	many	TRBJ1-1	TGTGCCAGCATTTCAGGGGTGGTCACTGAAGCTTTCTTT	CASISGVVTEAFF
TRBV7-2	-	few	TRBJ1-1	TGTGCCAGTACCCAAAGTAAGCTGAACACTGAAGCTTTCTTT	CASTQSKLNTEAFF
TRBV10-3	-	-	TRBJ1-5	TGTGCCATCGGGGGGTTAAATCAGCCCCAGCATTTT	CAIGGLNQPQHF
TRBV29-1	-	many	TRBJ2-2	TGCAGCGTTTTCCAAAGACAGCCGAACACCGGGGAGCTGTTTTTT	CSVFQRQPNTGELFF
TRBV5-6	TRBD1	-	TRBJ2-5	TGTGCCAGCAGCTTAGCCGGGACAGGTGATCAAGAGACCCAGTACTTC	CASSLAGTGDQETQYF
TRBV25-1	-	few	TRBJ2-7	TGTGCCTCCGCGGCGACAGCTAGCTCCTACGAGCAGTACTTC	CASAATASSYEQYF
TRBV20-1	TRBD2	few	TRBJ2-7	TGCAGTGCTAGAGATTTACTAGCGGGAGGAGAAGAGCAGTACTTC	CSARDLLAGGEEQYF
TRBV7-9	-	few	TRBJ1-1	TGTGCCAGCAGCTTCGGGGCTATCTTCCTTATGAACACTGAAGCTTTCTTT	CASSFGAIFLMNTEAFF
TRBV12-3/TRBV12-4	-	-	TRBJ1-4	TGTGCCAGCAGTTGGGACCAGAATAATGAAAAACTGTTTTTT	CASSWDQNNEKLFF
TRBV12-3/TRBV12-4	-	many	TRBJ2-1	TGTGCCAGCATCCCGGGCCACGACACGTACAATGAGCAGTTCTTC	CASIPGHDTYNEQFF
TRBV2	-	-	TRBJ2-3	TGTGCCAGCAGTGAGGGGACGGGACGCCGCACAGATACGCAGTATTTT	CASSEGTGRRTDTQYF
TRBV4-1	TRBD1	-	TRBJ2-1	TGCGCCAGCAGCCTCTTCGACAGGGTCTCCTACAATGAGCAGTTCTTC	CASSLFDRVSYNEQFF
TRBV5-1	-	few	TRBJ2-6	TGCGCCAGCAGCTATGGAGGGACTGGGGCCAACGTCCTGACTTTC	CASSYGGTGANVLTF
TRBV5-1	TRBD2	many	TRBJ2-1	TGCGCCAGCAGCCCCACTAGCGGGAGGGCCAATGAGCAGTTCTTC	CASSPTSGRANEQFF
TRBV4-2	-	many	TRBJ2-3	TGTGCCAGCAGCCCCCGAAATTCAGCTTTAGATACGCAGTATTTT	CASSPRNSALDTQYF
TRBV27	-	few	TRBJ1-6	TGTGCCAGCAGTTTCCGGGGCCAGGAGTCACCCCTCCACTTT	CASSFRGQESPLHF
TRBV6-5	-	-	TRBJ1-2	TGTGCCAGCAGTTACGACGGCTATGGCTACACCTTC	CASSYDGYGYTF
TRBV11-2	-	few	TRBJ2-6	TGTGCCAGCAGCTTAGATCGGGCAGGGACTCCTCTGGGGGCCAACGTCCTGACTTTC	CASSLDRAGTPLGANVLTF
TRBV12-3/TRBV12-4	-	few	TRBJ1-2	TGTGCCAGCAGTTTATTGGAGCGAGGCTACACCTTC	CASSLLERGYTF
TRBV7-8	-	few	TRBJ1-1	TGTGCCAGCAGTTGGACGGCACCTAACACTGAAGCTTTCTTT	CASSWTAPNTEAFF
TRBV5-6	TRBD2	many	TRBJ2-1	TGTGCCAGCAGCCTGCCTAGCGGGCCCTTTTACAATGAGCAGTTCTTC	CASSLPSGPFYNEQFF
TRBV15	-	many	TRBJ1-4	TGTGCCACCAGCACCGGACGGATTAATGAAAAACTGTTTTTT	CATSTGRINEKLFF
TRBV25-1	TRBD1	few	TRBJ1-4	TGTGCCAGCAGTGCTACAGGGGGGGCTAATGAAAAACTGTTTTTT	CASSATGGANEKLFF
TRBV25-1	TRBD1	few	TRBJ2-5	TGTGCCAGCAGTGAGACCCGGACAGGGGGCTCGGAGACCCAGTACTTC	CASSETRTGGSETQYF